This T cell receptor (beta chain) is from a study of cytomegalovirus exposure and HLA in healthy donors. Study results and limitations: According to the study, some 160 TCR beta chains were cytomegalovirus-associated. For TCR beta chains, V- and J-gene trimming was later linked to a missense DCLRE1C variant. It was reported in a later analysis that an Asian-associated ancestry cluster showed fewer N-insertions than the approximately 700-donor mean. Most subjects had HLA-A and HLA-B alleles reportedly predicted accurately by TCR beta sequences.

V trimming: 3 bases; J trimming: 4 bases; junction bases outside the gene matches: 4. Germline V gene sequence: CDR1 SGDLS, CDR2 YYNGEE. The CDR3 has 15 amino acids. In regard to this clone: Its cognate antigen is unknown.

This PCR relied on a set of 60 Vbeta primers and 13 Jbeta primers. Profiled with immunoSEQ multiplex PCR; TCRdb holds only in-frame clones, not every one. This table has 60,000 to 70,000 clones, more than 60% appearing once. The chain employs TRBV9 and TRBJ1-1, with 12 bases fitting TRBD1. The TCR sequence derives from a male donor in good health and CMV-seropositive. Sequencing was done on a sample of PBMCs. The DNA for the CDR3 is TGTGCCAGCAGCGGACGGGACAGGGGGCTCACTGAAGCTTTCTTT. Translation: CASSGRDRGLTEAFF.